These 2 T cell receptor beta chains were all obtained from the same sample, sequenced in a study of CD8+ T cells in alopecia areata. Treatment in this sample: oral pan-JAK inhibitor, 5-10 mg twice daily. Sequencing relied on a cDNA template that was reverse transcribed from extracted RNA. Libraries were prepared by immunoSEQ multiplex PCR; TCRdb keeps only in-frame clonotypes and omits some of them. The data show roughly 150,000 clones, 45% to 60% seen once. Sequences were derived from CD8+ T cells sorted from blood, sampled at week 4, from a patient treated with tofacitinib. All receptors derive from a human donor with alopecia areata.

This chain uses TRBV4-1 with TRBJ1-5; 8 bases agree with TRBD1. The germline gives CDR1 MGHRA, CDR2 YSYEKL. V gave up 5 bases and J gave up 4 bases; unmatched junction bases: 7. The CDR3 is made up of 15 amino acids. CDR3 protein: CASSSTGGLNQPQHF. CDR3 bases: TGCGCCAGCAGCTCAACAGGGGGACTAAATCAGCCCCAGCATTTT.

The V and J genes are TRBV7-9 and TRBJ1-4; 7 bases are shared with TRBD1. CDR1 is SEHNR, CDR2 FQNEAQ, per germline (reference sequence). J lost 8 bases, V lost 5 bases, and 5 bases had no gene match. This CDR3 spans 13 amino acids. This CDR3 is CASSPGGDEKLFF. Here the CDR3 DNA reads TGTGCCAGCAGCCCAGGGGGGGACGAAAAACTGTTTTTT.